The source of this T cell receptor (beta chain) is a study of CD8+CD57+ T cells in acquired aplastic anemia. Sequencing was done on patients that had shown CD8+CD57+ cell expansion by flow cytometry. Per germline, CDR1 DFQATT and CDR2 SNEGSKA (reference sequence). This CDR3 comprises 16 residues. Comments on this clonotype: Germline and junction disagree at one end, which may indicate a read error.

CDR3 and TCR beta VDJ profiling relied on a genomic DNA template. TCRdb itself ran the reads through MiXCR, one entry per CDR3 protein. The repertoire holds 150,000 to 200,000 distinct CDR3 sequences, over 40% seen once, with roughly 1.8% in the top ten. The TCR comes from a human donor with aplastic anemia. Sequencing was done on a sample of sorted CD4+, CD8+, or CD8+CD57+ T cells (not recorded which) from PBMCs. The rearrangement links TRBV20-1 to TRBJ2-1; TRBD2 matches 12 bases. This CDR3 is CSARVRLAGVYNEQSF. CDR3 DNA: TGCAGTGCTAGGGTGAGACTAGCGGGGGTCTACAATGAGCAGTCCTTC.